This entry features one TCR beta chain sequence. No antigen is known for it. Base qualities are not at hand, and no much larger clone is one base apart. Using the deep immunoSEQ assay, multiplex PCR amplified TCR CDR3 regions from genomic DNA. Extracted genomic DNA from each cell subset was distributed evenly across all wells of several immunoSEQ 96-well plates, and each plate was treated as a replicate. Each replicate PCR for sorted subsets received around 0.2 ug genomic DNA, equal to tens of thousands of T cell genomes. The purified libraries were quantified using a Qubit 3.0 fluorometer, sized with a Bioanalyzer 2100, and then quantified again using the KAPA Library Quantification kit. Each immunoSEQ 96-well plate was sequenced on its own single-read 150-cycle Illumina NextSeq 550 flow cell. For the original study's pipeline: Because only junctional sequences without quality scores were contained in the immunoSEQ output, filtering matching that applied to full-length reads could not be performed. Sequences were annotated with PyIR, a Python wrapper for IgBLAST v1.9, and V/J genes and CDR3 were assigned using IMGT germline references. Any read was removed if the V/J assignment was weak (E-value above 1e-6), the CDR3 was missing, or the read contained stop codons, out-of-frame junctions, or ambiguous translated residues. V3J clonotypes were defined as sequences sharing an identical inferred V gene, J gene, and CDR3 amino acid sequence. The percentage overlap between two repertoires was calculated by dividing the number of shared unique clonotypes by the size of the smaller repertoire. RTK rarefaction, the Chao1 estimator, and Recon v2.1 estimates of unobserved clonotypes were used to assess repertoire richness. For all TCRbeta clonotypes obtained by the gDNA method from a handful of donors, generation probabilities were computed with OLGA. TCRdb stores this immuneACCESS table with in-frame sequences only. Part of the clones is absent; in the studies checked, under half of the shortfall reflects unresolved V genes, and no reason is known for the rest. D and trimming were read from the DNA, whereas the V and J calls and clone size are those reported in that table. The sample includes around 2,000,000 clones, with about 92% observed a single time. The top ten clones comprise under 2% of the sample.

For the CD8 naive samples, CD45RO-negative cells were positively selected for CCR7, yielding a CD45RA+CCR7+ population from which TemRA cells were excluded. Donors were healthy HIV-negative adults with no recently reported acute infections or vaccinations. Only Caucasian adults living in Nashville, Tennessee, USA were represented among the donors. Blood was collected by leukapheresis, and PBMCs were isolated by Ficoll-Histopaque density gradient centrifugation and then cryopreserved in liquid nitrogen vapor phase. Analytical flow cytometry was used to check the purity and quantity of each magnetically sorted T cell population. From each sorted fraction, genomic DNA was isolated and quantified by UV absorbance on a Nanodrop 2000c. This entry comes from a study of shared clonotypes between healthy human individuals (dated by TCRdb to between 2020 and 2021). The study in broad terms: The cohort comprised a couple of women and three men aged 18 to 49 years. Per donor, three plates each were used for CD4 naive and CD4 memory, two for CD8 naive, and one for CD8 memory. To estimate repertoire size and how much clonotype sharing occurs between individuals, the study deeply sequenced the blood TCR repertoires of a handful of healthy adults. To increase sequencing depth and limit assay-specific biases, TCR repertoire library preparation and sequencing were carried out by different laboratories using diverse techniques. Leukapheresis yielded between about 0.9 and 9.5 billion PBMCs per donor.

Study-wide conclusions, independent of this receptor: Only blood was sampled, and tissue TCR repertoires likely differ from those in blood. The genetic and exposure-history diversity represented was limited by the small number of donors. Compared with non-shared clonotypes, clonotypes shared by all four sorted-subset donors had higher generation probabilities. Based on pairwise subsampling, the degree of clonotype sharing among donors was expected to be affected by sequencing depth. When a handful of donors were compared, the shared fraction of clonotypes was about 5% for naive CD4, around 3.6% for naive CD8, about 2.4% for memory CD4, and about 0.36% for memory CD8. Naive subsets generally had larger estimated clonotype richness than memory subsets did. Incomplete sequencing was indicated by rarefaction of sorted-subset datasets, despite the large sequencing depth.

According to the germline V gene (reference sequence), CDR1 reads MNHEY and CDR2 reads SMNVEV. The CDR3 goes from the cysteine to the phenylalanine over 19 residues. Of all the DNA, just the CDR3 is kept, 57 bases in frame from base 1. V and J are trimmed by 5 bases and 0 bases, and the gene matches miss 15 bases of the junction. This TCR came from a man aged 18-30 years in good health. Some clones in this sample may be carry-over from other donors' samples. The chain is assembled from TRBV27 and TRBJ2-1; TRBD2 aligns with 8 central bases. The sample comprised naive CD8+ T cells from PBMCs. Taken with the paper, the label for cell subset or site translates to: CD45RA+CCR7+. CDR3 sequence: CASSRGRGEAGDSYNEQFF. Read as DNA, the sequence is TGTGCCAGCAGTAGGGGTAGGGGAGAAGCGGGAGACTCCTACAATGAGCAGTTCTTC.